The 29 T cell receptor beta chains given below trace back to one sample, sequenced in a study of cytomegalovirus exposure and HLA in healthy donors. With 60 Vbeta and 13 Jbeta primers, the PCR was carried out. Sequencing was performed with immunoSEQ multiplex PCR; in TCRdb, only in-frame clones are kept and a portion is missing. The sample includes about 98,000 clones, 70% of them seen just once. Material for sequencing was PBMCs. The receptors originated from a middle-aged man in good health and CMV-seronegative.

The rearrangement joins TRBV7-9 to TRBJ2-7; TRBD1 agrees at 9 bases. The V and J ends lost 4 bases and 4 bases, in that order; junction bases with no gene match: 5. The V gene's germline CDR1 is SEHNR and CDR2 FQNEAQ (reference sequence). The CDR3 runs 14 residues. As DNA, the CDR3 is TGTGCCAGCAGCTCACAGGGGGCTGGATACGAGCAGTACTTC. This encodes CASSSQGAGYEQYF.

This clone was counted only a few times. The V and J genes are TRBV6-5 and TRBJ2-1, with a weak D call TRBD2 (6 bases). This CDR3 has 13 amino acids. Germline V gives CDR1 MNHEY, CDR2 SVGAGI. Trimming stripped 5 bases from V and 6 bases from J, with 11 bases between. This CDR3 is CASSRAEGNEQFF. CDR3 in DNA: TGTGCCAGCAGTCGAGCGGAGGGCAATGAGCAGTTCTTC.

The rearrangement joins TRBV5-1 to TRBJ2-1; 15 bases map to TRBD2. The germline V gene has CDR1 SGHRS and CDR2 YFSETQ. V lost 4 bases, J lost 15 bases, and 5 bases stayed unmatched. The CDR3 is 13 amino acids. CDR3 in DNA: TGCGCCAGCAGCGGGACTAGCGGGAGGACCCCGTTCTTC. As protein: CASSGTSGRTPFF.

This clone occurred a few times. The chain uses TRBV7-9 and TRBJ1-1; 8 bases fit TRBD1. Germline V gene lookup returns CDR1 SEHNR and CDR2 FQNEAQ (reference sequence). This CDR3 is 15 amino acids long. J was trimmed by 5 bases and V by 2 bases; bases with no gene match: 7. The CDR3 DNA is TGTGCCAGCAGCTTATGGCAGGGGGCGCGGACTGAAGCTTTCTTT. It specifies CASSLWQGARTEAFF.

The CDR3 sequence is CASSRGLMGTDTQYF. The CDR3 region has the DNA TGTGCCAGTAGCAGGGGCCTCATGGGCACAGATACGCAGTATTTT. This chain links TRBV19 with TRBJ2-3; a possible D gene is TRBD1 (6 bases). V lost 6 bases to trimming and J lost 1 base, with 14 bases between them. Germline V CDR1 and CDR2: LNHDA, SQIVND (reference sequence). This CDR3 is built from 15 residues.

The chain has TRBV18 and TRBJ2-3, with D maybe TRBD1 (5 bases). The V gene's germline CDR1 is KGHSH and CDR2 LQKENI. The V gene lost 3 bases and the J gene lost 1 base, with 5 bases spanning the gap. The CDR3 runs to 13 residues. CDR3 sequence: CASSPRGTDTQYF. The CDR3 bases are TGTGCCAGCTCACCCAGGGGCACAGATACGCAGTATTTT.

This clone came up once. The chain carries TRBV11-2 and TRBJ2-7; 7 nucleotides line up with TRBD1. After removal of 7 bases from V and 6 bases from J, the junction contained 9 bases not matched to a gene. The germline gives CDR1 SGHAT, CDR2 FQNNGV. This CDR3 region has 13 residues. CDR3 sequence reads: CASTATGLGEQYF. CDR3 DNA sequence: TGTGCCAGCACCGCGACAGGGCTCGGCGAGCAGTACTTC.

The chain combines TRBV5-1 with TRBJ1-6, with a weak D call TRBD1 (5 bases). The CDR3 sequence is 16 residues long. Germline V gene sequence: CDR1 SGHRS, CDR2 YFSETQ. Between the trimmed V and J ends, which lost 3 bases and 1 base, there was a span of 11 bases. The CDR3, as DNA: TGCGCCAGCAGCTGGACATTTAGGTCCTATAATTCACCCCTCCACTTT. Its protein product is CASSWTFRSYNSPLHF. The variable domain in full, with the rest retrieved from reference TRBV5-1 and TRBJ1-6, is KAGVTQTPRYLIKTRGQQVTLSCSPISGHRSVSWYQQTPGQGLQFLFEYFSETQRNKGNFPGRFSGRQFSNSRSEMNVSTLELGDSALYLCASSWTFRSYNSPLHFGNGTRLTVT.

The CDR3 region has the DNA TGTGCCAGTAGGAACAGGCAAAGCTCCTACAATGAGCAGTTCTTC. Translated: CASRNRQSSYNEQFF. The chain couples TRBV19 to TRBJ2-1; D may be TRBD1 (5 bases). CDR1 is LNHDA, CDR2 SQIVND, per germline (reference sequence). Trimming cost V 6 bases and J 0 bases, with 12 bases left between them. The CDR3 loop spans 15 amino acids.

The V and J genes are TRBV6-4 and TRBJ1-2, with a possible D match to TRBD1 (5 bases). CDR1 is MRHNA, CDR2 SNTAGT, per germline. Deletions cut 6 bases from V and 4 bases from J, with 12 bases between. CDR3 length: 13 amino acids. The chain's CDR3 is CASSGGVSYGYTF. CDR3 DNA sequence: TGTGCCAGCAGCGGAGGGGTGAGCTATGGCTACACCTTC.

V is TRBV27 and J is TRBJ2-5; TRBD2 matches at 11 bases. Trimming removed 5 bases from V and 4 bases from J; junction bases left unmatched: 12. The germline gives CDR1 MNHEY, CDR2 SMNVEV (reference sequence). The CDR3 sequence is 17 residues long. The CDR3 is CASSPRVALAGGETQYF. CDR3 nucleotide sequence: TGTGCCAGCAGTCCCCGGGTGGCTCTAGCGGGAGGAGAGACCCAGTACTTC.

The V and J genes are TRBV7-2 and TRBJ2-5, with 8 bases aligning to TRBD2. The junction had 13 bases not matched to a gene; V was cut back by 5 bases and J by 5 bases. CDR3 length: 16 amino acids. The germline gives CDR1 SGHTA, CDR2 FQGNSA. The CDR3 bases are TGTGCCAGCAGCCGTAGAACGGGGGGGCCCGGGGAGACCCAGTACTTC. Protein product: CASSRRTGGPGETQYF. The variable domain in full, completed from reference TRBV7-2 and TRBJ2-5, reads GAGVSQSPSNKVTEKGKDVELRCDPISGHTALYWYRQSLGQGLEFLIYFQGNSAPDKSGLPSDRFSAERTGGSVSTLTIQRTQQEDSAVYLCASSRRTGGPGETQYFGPGTRLLVL.

The rearrangement joins TRBV4-1 to TRBJ1-1; D gene uncertain. Germline values: CDR1 MGHRA, CDR2 YSYEKL. The germline V and J ends were trimmed by 0 bases and 0 bases, with 5 bases remaining between them. This CDR3 comprises 14 residues. The CDR3 reads CASSQEAMNTEAFF. CDR3 in DNA: TGCGCCAGCAGCCAAGAAGCCATGAACACTGAAGCTTTCTTT.

The chain combines TRBV5-1 with TRBJ2-2, with 7 bases identical to TRBD1. The CDR3 loop spans 14 amino acids. Germline V lookup: CDR1 SGHRS, CDR2 YFSETQ. V lost 4 bases, J lost 4 bases, and 4 bases stayed unmatched. The CDR3: CASSLDRFTGELFF. The CDR3 DNA is TGCGCCAGCAGCCTGGACAGGTTCACCGGGGAGCTGTTTTTT.

The CDR3: CASSRDRGYQETQYF. CDR3 bases: TGTGCCAGCAGCCGAGACAGGGGCTACCAAGAGACCCAGTACTTC. J is TRBJ2-5 and V is TRBV9, with 8 nucleotides matching TRBD1. V lost 4 bases, J lost 0 bases, and 5 bases stayed unmatched. CDR3 length: 15 residues. Looked up from germline, CDR1 is SGDLS and CDR2 is YYNGEE. Full variable domain (missing parts from reference TRBV9 and TRBJ2-5): DSGVTQTPKHLITATGQRVTLRCSPRSGDLSVYWYQQSLDQGLQFLIQYYNGEERAKGNILERFSAQQFPDLHSELNLSSLELGDSALYFCASSRDRGYQETQYFGPGTRLLVL.

This rearrangement joins TRBV28 to TRBJ2-1; 8 bases map to TRBD2. The CDR3 length is 13 residues. The V segment lost 2 bases and the J segment 7 bases; nucleotides outside the gene matches: 1. Germline CDR1 and CDR2: MDHEN and SYDVKM. CDR3 in amino acids: CASSLGGRNEQFF. The CDR3 DNA reads TGTGCCAGCAGTTTAGGCGGGAGGAATGAGCAGTTCTTC.

This chain joins TRBV28 and TRBJ1-2; D is undetermined. CDR3 length equals 11 residues. The ends were cut back, 6 bases at V and 4 bases at J, with 6 bases in the middle. The germline V gene encodes CDR1 MDHEN and CDR2 SYDVKM. CDR3 amino acids: CASSSLYGYTF. In nucleotides, the CDR3 is TGTGCCAGCAGCTCTCTCTATGGCTACACCTTC.

The CDR3 sequence: CASSPDRGVYEQYF. DNA of the CDR3: TGTGCCAGCAGCCCAGACAGGGGGGTTTACGAGCAGTACTTC. The genes are TRBV5-6 and TRBJ2-7, with 9 nucleotides matching TRBD1. With 4 bases clipped from V and 4 bases from J, the junction kept 6 bases outside the gene matches. The CDR3 extends over 14 amino acids. Germline V gene data show CDR1 as SGHDT and CDR2 as YYEEEE.

This chain joins TRBV7-3 and TRBJ2-1, with 10 bases aligning to TRBD2. CDR1 SGHTA and CDR2 FQGTGA come from the germline V gene. Trimming at V came to 5 bases and at J to 2 bases, leaving 6 bases not matched to a gene. This CDR3 is built from 16 residues. CDR3 amino acids: CASSPIAGGAYNEQFF. The CDR3 DNA is TGTGCCAGCAGCCCGATAGCGGGAGGTGCCTACAATGAGCAGTTCTTC.

The V call is TRBV28, the J call TRBJ1-2; D ambiguous. The ends were cut back, 2 bases at V and 8 bases at J, with 6 bases in the middle. The CDR3 has 11 residues. Per the germline V gene, CDR1 is MDHEN and CDR2 is SYDVKM. CDR3 DNA sequence: TGTGCCAGCAGTTTACTGGGCGGCTACACCTTC. It yields the protein CASSLLGGYTF.

CDR3 sequence: CASSLTAGSDEQYF. The CDR3 nucleotides are TGTGCCAGCAGCTTAACGGCGGGAAGTGACGAGCAGTACTTC. This chain links TRBV7-3 with TRBJ2-7, with D possibly matching TRBD2 (6 bases). CDR3 length: 14 amino acids. Germline V gives CDR1 SGHTA, CDR2 FQGTGA. Trimming took 0 bases from V and 5 from J, leaving 11 bases between them.

This rearrangement joins TRBV7-9 to TRBJ2-5; TRBD1 matches 9 bases. This CDR3 is 16 amino acids long. Trimming cost V 0 bases and J 4 bases; bases outside gene matches: 6. CDR1 and CDR2 from the germline V gene are SEHNR and FQNEAQ (reference sequence). CDR3: CASSLAGDRDRETQYF. CDR3 DNA: TGTGCCAGCAGCTTAGCGGGGGACAGGGATAGAGAGACCCAGTACTTC.

V is TRBV7-9 and J is TRBJ1-2; perhaps TRBD1 as D (5 bases). V was shortened by 5 bases and J by 6 bases, with 16 bases between the two germline ends. The CDR3 spans 14 residues. Per germline, CDR1 SEHNR and CDR2 FQNEAQ (reference sequence). The CDR3 DNA follows: TGTGCCAGCAGCCCCCGGCGGGGCCCGGATGGCTACACCTTC. As protein: CASSPRRGPDGYTF.

This rearrangement joins TRBV21-1 to TRBJ2-7; the tabulated D call, TRBD2, remains unverified against the DNA. TRBV21-1 constitutes a pseudogene. CDR3 length: 22 residues. The CDR3 DNA follows: TGTGCCAGCAGCGAATACCATAATCCGGGACTAGCGGGAGGGCCTAGGTACTACGAGCAGTACTTC. It is translated as CASSEYHNPGLAGGPRYYEQYF.

This chain connects TRBV7-2 to TRBJ1-5; D unresolved. This CDR3 is built from 17 residues. Germline V CDR1 and CDR2: SGHTA, FQGNSA. V lost 2 bases and J lost 0, with 14 bases in between. The CDR3 sequence is CASSLRGAPFSNQPQHF. CDR3 in DNA: TGTGCCAGCAGCTTACGAGGTGCCCCCTTTAGCAATCAGCCCCAGCATTTT.

The genes are TRBV27 and TRBJ1-1; D is uncertain. Trimming left V 5 bases short and J 4 bases short, with 5 bases between. Germline assignment: CDR1 MNHEY and CDR2 SMNVEV (reference sequence). The CDR3 runs 11 residues. CDR3 DNA: TGTGCCAGCAGTCGGGGCACTGAAGCTTTCTTT. It codes for CASSRGTEAFF.

There are a few counts of this clone. The chain has TRBV28 and TRBJ1-1; D gene ambiguous. The V gene's germline CDR1 is MDHEN and CDR2 SYDVKM. This CDR3 comprises 13 residues. V was shortened by 5 bases and J by 6 bases, with 13 bases between the two germline ends. This CDR3 is CASSQVYGSEAFF. The CDR3, as DNA: TGTGCCAGCAGTCAAGTTTACGGTTCTGAAGCTTTCTTT.

J is TRBJ2-7 and V is TRBV5-1; TRBD2 aligns across 11 bases. This CDR3 is built from 16 residues. Germline CDR1 SGHRS, CDR2 YFSETQ. V trimming: 4 bases; J trimming: 2 bases; junction bases outside the gene matches: 8. CDR3 amino acids: CASSPRTSGYTYEQYF. The CDR3 DNA reads TGCGCCAGCAGCCCCAGGACTAGCGGGTATACCTACGAGCAGTACTTC.

Remarks on this clone: Other nucleotide sequences in the sample specify the same CDR3. This chain connects TRBV27 to TRBJ2-3; D gene unclear. The CDR3 totals 12 residues. V shed 5 bases and J shed 0 bases, with 3 bases lying between them. From germline, CDR1 is MNHEY and CDR2 SMNVEV (reference sequence). CDR3 coding DNA: TGTGCCAGCAGTCTCAGCACAGATACGCAGTATTTT. It yields the protein CASSLSTDTQYF.